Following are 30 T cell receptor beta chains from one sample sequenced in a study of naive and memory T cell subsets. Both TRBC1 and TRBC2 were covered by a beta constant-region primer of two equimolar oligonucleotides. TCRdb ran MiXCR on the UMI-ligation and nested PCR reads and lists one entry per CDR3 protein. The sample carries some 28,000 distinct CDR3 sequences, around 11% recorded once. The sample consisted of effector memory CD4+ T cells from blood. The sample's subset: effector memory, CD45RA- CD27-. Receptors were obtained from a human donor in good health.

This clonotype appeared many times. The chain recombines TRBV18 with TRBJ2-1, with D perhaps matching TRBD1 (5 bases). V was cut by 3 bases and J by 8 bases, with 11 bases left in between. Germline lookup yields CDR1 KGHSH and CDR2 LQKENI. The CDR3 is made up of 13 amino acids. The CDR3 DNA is TGTGCCAGCTCACCGGACCAGGGCTATGAGCAGTTCTTC. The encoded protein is CASSPDQGYEQFF.

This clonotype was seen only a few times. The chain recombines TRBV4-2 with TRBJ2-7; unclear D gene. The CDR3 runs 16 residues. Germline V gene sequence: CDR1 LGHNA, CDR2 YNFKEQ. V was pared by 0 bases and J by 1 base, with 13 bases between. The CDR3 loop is CASSQDGSALSYEQYF. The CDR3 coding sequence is TGTGCCAGCAGCCAAGATGGCAGCGCCCTGTCCTACGAGCAGTACTTC.

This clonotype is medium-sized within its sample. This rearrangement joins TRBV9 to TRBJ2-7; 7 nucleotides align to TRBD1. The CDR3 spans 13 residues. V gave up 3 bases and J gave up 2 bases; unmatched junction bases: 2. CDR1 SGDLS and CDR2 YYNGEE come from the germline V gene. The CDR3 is CASSAQGAYEQYF. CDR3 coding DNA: TGTGCCAGCAGCGCCCAGGGGGCCTACGAGCAGTACTTC.

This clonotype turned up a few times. CDR3 DNA sequence: TGTGCCAGCGGGACAGGGGTCACAGATACGCAGTATTTT. Protein sequence: CASGTGVTDTQYF. The chain joins TRBV7-9 to TRBJ2-3; 10 bases are a match to TRBD1. The CDR3 covers 13 residues. Trimming at V came to 8 bases and at J to 2 bases, leaving 1 base not matched to a gene. Germline V CDR1 and CDR2: SEHNR, FQNEAQ (reference sequence). Using reference TRBV7-9 and TRBJ2-3 for the parts outside the CDR3, the full variable domain is DTGVSQNPRHKITKRGQNVTFRCDPISEHNRLYWYRQTLGQGPEFLTYFQNEAQLEKSRLLSDRFSAERPKGSFSTLEIQRTEQGDSAMYLCASGTGVTDTQYFGPGTRLTVL.

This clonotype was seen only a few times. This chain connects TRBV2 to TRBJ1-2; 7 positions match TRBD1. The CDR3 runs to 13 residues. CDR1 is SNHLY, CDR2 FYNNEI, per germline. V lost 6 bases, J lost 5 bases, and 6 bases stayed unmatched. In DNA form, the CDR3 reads TGTGCCAGCAGAGACGGACAGGAGTATGGCTACACCTTC. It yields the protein CASRDGQEYGYTF.

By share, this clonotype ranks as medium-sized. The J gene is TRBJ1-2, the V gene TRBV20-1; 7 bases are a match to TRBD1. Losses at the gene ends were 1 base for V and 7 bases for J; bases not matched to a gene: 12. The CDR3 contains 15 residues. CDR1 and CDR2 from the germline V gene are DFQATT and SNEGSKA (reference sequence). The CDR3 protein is CSARVGGQGEIGYTF. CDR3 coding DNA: TGCAGTGCTAGAGTGGGGGGGCAGGGGGAGATTGGCTACACCTTC.

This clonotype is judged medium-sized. This CDR3 is CASSLGQGNNEQFF. The CDR3, as DNA: TGTGCCAGCAGCTTAGGACAGGGAAACAATGAGCAGTTCTTC. The chain employs TRBV7-3 and TRBJ2-1; TRBD1 aligns across 8 bases. The ends lost 2 bases at V and 5 bases at J; junction bases unmatched: 2. The CDR3 is made up of 14 amino acids. Germline V gives CDR1 SGHTA, CDR2 FQGTGA.

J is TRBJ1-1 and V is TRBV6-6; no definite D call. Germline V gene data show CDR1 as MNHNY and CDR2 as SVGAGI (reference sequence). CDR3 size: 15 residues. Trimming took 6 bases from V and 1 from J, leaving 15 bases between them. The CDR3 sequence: CASSPAGRENTEAFF. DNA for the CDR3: TGTGCCAGCAGCCCCGCGGGTAGAGAGAACACTGAAGCTTTCTTT.

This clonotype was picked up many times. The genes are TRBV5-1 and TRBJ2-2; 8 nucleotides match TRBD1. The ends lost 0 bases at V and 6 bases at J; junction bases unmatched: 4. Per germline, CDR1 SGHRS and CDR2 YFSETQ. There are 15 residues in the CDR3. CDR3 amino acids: CASSLGTGIPGELFF. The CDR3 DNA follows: TGCGCCAGCAGCTTGGGGACAGGGATCCCCGGGGAGCTGTTTTTT.

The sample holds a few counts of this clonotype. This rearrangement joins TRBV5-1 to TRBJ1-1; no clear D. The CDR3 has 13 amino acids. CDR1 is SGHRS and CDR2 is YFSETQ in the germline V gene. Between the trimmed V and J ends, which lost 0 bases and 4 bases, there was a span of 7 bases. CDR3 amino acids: CASSLEGFTEAFF. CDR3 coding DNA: TGCGCCAGCAGCTTGGAGGGTTTCACTGAAGCTTTCTTT. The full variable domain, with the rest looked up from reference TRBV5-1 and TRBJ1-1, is KAGVTQTPRYLIKTRGQQVTLSCSPISGHRSVSWYQQTPGQGLQFLFEYFSETQRNKGNFPGRFSGRQFSNSRSEMNVSTLELGDSALYLCASSLEGFTEAFFGQGTRLTVV.

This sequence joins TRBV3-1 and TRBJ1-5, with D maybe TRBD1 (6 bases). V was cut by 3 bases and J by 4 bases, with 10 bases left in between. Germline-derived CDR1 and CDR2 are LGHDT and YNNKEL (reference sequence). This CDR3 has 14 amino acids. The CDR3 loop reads CASSHTGTNQPQHF. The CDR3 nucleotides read TGTGCCAGCAGCCACACAGGGACAAATCAGCCCCAGCATTTT.

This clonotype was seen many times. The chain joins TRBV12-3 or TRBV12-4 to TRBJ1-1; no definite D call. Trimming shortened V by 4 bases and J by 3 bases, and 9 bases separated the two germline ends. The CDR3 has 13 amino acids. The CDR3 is CASSSHQYTEAFF. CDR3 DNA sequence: TGTGCCAGCAGTTCCCATCAATACACTGAAGCTTTCTTT.

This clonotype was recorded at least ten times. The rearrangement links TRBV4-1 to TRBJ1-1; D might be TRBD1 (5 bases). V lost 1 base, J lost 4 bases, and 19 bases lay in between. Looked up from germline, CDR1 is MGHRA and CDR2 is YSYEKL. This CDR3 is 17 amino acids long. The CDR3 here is CASSQVDLIGTSTEAFF. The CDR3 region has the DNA TGCGCCAGCAGCCAAGTGGACCTGATAGGGACGAGCACTGAAGCTTTCTTT.

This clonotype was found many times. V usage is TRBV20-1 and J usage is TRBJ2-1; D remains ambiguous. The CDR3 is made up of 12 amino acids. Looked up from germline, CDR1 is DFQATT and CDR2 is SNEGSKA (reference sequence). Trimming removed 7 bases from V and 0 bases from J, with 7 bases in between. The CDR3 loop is CSVLYSYNEQFF. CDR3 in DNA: TGCAGTGTATTATACTCCTACAATGAGCAGTTCTTC.

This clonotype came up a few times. The DNA for the CDR3 is TGTGCCAGCAGTTTAGTTCGGGGAAGCGAGCAGTACTTC. It translates to CASSLVRGSEQYF. The genes are TRBV27 and TRBJ2-7, with a tentative D call TRBD2 (5 bases). V gave up 2 bases and J gave up 6 bases, with 11 bases separating them. The CDR3 contains 13 residues. Per germline, CDR1 MNHEY and CDR2 SMNVEV (reference sequence).

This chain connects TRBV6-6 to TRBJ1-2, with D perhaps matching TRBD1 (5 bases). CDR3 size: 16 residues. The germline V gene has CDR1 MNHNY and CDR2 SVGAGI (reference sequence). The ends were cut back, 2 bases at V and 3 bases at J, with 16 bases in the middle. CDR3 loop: CASSYGQSGAYYGYTF. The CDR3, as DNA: TGTGCCAGCAGTTACGGCCAATCCGGGGCCTACTATGGCTACACCTTC.

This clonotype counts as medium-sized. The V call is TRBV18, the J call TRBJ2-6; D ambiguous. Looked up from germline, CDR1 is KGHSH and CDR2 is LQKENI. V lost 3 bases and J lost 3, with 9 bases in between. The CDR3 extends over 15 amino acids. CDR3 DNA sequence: TGTGCCAGCTCACCCTCATTCGGTGGGGCCAACGTCCTGACTTTC. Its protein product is CASSPSFGGANVLTF.

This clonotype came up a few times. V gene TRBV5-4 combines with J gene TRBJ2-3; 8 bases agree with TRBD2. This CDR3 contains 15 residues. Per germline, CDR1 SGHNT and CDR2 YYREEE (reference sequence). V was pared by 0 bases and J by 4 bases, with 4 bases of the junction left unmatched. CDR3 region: CASSLAGGAADTQYF. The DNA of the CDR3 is TGTGCCAGCAGCTTGGCCGGGGGGGCAGCAGATACGCAGTATTTT.

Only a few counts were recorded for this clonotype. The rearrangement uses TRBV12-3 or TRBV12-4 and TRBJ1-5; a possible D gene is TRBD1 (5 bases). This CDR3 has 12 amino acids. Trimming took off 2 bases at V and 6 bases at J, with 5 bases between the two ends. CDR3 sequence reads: CASSLQGQPQHF. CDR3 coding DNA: TGTGCCAGCAGTTTACAGGGTCAGCCCCAGCATTTT.

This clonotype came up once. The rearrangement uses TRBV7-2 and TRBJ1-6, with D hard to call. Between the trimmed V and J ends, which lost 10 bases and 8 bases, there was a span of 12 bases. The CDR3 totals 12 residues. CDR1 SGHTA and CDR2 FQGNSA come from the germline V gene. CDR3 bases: TGTGCCACAAGCGGAAATTATTCACCCCTCCACTTT. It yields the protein CATSGNYSPLHF.

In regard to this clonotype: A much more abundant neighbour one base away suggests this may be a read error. The CDR3 spells CASSPPWPFNTEAFF. The CDR3 DNA reads TGTGCCAGCAGCCCCCCTTGGCCGTTTAACACTGAAGCTTTCTTT. The genes are TRBV5-6 and TRBJ1-1; D unclear. This CDR3 spans 15 amino acids. V gave up 4 bases and J gave up 2 bases, with 15 bases separating them. Per the germline V gene, CDR1 is SGHDT and CDR2 is YYEEEE.

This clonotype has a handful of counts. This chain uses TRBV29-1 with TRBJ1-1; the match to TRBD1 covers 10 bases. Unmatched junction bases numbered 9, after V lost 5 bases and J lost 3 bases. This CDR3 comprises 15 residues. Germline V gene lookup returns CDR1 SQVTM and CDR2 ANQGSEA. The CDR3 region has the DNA TGCAGCGTTAGCCGGGACAGGGGTCGAGACACTGAAGCTTTCTTT. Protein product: CSVSRDRGRDTEAFF. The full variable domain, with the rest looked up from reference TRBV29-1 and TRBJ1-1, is SAVISQKPSRDICQRGTSLTIQCQVDSQVTMMFWYRQQPGQSLTLIATANQGSEATYESGFVIDKFPISRPNLTFSTLTVSNMSPEDSSIYLCSVSRDRGRDTEAFFGQGTRLTVV.

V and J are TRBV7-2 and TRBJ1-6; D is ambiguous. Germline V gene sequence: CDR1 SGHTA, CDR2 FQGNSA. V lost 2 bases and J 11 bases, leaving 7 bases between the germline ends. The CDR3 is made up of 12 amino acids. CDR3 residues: CASSLSITPLHF. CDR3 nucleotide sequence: TGTGCCAGCAGCTTAAGTATAACACCCCTCCACTTT. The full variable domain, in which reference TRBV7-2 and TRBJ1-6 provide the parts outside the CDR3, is GAGVSQSPSNKVTEKGKDVELRCDPISGHTALYWYRQSLGQGLEFLIYFQGNSAPDKSGLPSDRFSAERTGGSVSTLTIQRTQQEDSAVYLCASSLSITPLHFGNGTRLTVT.

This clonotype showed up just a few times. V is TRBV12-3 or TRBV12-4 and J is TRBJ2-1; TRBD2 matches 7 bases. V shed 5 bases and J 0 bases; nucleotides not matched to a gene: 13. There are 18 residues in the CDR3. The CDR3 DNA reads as TGTGCCAGCAGTCCTCGTCCGAGGGAGGGTTTCTCCTACAATGAGCAGTTCTTC. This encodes CASSPRPREGFSYNEQFF.

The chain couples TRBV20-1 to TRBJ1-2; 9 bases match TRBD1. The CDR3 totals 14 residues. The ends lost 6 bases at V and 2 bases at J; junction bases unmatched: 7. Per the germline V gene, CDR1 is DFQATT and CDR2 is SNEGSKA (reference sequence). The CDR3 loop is CSANGQGPNYGYTF. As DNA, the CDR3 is TGCAGTGCAAACGGACAGGGGCCGAACTATGGCTACACCTTC.

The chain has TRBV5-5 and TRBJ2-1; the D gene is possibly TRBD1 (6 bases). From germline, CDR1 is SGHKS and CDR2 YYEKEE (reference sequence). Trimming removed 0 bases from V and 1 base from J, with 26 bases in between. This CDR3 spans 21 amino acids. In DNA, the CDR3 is TGTGCCAGCAGCTTGGTGATACCGGGACATAGATCGGGGAAGTCCTACAATGAGCAGTTCTTC. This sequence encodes CASSLVIPGHRSGKSYNEQFF.

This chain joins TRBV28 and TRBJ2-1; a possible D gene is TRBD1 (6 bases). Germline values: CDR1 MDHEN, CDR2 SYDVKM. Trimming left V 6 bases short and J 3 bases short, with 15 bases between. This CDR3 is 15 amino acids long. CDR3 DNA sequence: TGTGCCAGCAGAGGAACAGGGCTTTACTACAATGAGCAGTTCTTC. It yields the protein CASRGTGLYYNEQFF.

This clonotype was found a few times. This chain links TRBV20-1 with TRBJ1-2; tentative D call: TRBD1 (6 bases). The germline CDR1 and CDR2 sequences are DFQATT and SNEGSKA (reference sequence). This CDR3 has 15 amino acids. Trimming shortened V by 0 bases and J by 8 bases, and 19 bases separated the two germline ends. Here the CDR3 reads CSARERGKTGKGYTF. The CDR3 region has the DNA TGCAGTGCTAGAGAGAGAGGGAAGACAGGAAAGGGCTACACCTTC.

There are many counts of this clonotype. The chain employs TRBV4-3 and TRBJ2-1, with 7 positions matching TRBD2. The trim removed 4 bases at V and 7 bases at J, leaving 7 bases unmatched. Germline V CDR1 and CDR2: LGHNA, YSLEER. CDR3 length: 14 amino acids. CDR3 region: CASSLGGTLNEQFF. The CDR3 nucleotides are TGCGCCAGCAGCCTCGGGGGGACCCTTAATGAGCAGTTCTTC.

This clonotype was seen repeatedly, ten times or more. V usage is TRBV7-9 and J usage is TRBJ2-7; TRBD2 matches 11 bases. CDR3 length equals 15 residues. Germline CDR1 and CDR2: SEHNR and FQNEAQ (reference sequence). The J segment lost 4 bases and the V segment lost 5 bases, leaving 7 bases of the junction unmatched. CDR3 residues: CASSPASGGKYEQYF. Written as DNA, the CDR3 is TGTGCCAGCAGCCCTGCTAGCGGGGGGAAGTACGAGCAGTACTTC. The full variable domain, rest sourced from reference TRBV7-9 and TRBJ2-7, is DTGVSQNPRHKITKRGQNVTFRCDPISEHNRLYWYRQTLGQGPEFLTYFQNEAQLEKSRLLSDRFSAERPKGSFSTLEIQRTEQGDSAMYLCASSPASGGKYEQYFGPGTRLTVT.